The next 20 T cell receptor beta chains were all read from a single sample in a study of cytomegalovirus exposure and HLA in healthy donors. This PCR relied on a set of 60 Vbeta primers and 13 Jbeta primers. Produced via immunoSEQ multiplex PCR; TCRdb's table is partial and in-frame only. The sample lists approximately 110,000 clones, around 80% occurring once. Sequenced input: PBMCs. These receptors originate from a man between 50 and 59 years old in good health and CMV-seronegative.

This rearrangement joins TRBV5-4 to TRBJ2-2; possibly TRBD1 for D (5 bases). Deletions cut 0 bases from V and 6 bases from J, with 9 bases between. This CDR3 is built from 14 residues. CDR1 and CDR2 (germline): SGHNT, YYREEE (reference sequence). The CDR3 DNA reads TGTGCCAGCAGCTTGGTAGGGGAAGCCGGGGAGCTGTTTTTT. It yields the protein CASSLVGEAGELFF.

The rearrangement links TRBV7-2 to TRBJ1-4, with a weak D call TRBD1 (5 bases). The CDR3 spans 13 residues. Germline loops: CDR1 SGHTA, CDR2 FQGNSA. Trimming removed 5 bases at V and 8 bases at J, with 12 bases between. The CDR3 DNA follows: TGTGCCAGCAGCCCTGGACGGGGGGAAAAACTGTTTTTT. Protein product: CASSPGRGEKLFF.

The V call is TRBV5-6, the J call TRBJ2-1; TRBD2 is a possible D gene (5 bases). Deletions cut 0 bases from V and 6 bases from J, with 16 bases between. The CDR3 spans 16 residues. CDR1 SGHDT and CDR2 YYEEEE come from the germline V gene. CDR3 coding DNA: TGTGCCAGCAGCTTGGATGCGGGTTGGCACGGCAATGAGCAGTTCTTC. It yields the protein CASSLDAGWHGNEQFF.

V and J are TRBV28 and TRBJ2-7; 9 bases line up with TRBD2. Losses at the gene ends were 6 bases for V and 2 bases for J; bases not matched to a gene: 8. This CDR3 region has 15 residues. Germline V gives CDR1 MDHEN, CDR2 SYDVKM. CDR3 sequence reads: CASSWRLAATYEQYF. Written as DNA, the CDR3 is TGTGCCAGCAGCTGGCGACTAGCGGCCACCTACGAGCAGTACTTC. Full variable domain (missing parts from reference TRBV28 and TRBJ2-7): DVKVTQSSRYLVKRTGEKVFLECVQDMDHENMFWYRQDPGLGLRLIYFSYDVKMKEKGDIPEGYSVSREKKERFSLILESASTNQTSMYLCASSWRLAATYEQYFGPGTRLTVT.

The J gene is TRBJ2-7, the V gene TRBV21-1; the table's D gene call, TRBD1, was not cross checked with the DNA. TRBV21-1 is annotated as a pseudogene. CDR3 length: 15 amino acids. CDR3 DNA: TGTGCCAGCACCCAACGAGTGAGGGGGAGCAACGAGCAGTACTTC. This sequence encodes CASTQRVRGSNEQYF.

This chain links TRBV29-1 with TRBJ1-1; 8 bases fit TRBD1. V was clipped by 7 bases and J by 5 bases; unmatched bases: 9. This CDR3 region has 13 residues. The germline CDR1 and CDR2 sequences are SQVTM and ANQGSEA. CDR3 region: CSAATGEGTEAFF. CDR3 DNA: TGCAGCGCCGCGACAGGGGAAGGGACTGAAGCTTTCTTT.

CDR3 protein: CASSIGRTANTEAFF. CDR3 nucleotides: TGTGCCAGTAGTATAGGAAGGACAGCGAACACTGAAGCTTTCTTT. This rearrangement joins TRBV19 to TRBJ1-1; TRBD1 might be the D (6 bases). The CDR3 contains 15 residues. Germline CDR1 is LNHDA and CDR2 is SQIVND (reference sequence). V was shortened by 1 base and J by 1 base, with 10 bases between the two germline ends.

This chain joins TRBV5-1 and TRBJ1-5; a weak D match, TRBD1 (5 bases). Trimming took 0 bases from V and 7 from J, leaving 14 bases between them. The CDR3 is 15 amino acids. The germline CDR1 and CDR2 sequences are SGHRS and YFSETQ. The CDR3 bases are TGCGCCAGCAGCTTGGGGCAGGGCCAGGAGCAGCCCCAGCATTTT. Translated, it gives CASSLGQGQEQPQHF.

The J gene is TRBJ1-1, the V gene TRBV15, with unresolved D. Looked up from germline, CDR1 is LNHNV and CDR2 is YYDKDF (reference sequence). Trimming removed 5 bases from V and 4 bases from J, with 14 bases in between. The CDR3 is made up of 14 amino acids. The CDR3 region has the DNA TGTGCCACCAGCCGGAGCGTCGGAGGCACTGAAGCTTTCTTT. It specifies CATSRSVGGTEAFF.

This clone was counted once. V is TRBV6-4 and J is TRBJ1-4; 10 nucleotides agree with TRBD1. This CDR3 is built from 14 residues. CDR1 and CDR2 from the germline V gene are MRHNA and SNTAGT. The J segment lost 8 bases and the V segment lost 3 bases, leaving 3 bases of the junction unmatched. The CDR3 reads CASSERTGGEKLFF. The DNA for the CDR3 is TGTGCCAGCAGTGAAAGGACAGGGGGGGAAAAACTGTTTTTT.

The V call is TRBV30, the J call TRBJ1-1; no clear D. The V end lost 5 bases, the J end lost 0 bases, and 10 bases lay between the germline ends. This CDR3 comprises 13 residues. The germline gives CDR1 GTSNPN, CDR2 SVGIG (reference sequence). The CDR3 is CAWYQALNTEAFF. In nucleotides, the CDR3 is TGTGCCTGGTATCAGGCATTGAACACTGAAGCTTTCTTT. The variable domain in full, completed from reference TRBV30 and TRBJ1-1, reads SQTIHQWPATLVQPVGSPLSLECTVEGTSNPNLYWYRQAAGRGLQLLFYSVGIGQISSEVPQNLSASRPQDRQFILSSKKLLLSDSGFYLCAWYQALNTEAFFGQGTRLTVV.

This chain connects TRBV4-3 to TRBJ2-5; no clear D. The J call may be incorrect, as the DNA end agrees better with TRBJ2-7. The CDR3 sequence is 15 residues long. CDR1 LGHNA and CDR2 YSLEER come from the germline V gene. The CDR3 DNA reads TGCGCCAGCAGTCCGACTCCGACGGACTCCTACGAGCAGTACTTC. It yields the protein CASSPTPTDSYEQYF.

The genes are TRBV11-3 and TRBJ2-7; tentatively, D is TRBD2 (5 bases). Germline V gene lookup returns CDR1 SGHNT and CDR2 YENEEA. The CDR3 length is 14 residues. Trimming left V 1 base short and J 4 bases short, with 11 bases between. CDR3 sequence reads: CASSLGPTGYEQYF. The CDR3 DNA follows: TGTGCCAGCAGCTTAGGACCCACGGGATACGAGCAGTACTTC.

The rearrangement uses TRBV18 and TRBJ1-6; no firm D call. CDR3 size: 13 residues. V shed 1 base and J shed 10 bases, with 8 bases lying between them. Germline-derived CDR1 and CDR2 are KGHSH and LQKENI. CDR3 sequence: CASSPRGESPLHF. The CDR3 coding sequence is TGTGCCAGCTCACCACGCGGGGAGTCACCCCTCCACTTT.

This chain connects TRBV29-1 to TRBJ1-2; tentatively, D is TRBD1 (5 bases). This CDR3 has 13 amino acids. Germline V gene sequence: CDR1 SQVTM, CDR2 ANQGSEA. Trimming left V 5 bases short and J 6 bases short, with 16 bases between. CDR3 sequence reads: CSVLQGDAHGYTF. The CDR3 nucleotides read TGCAGCGTTCTCCAGGGCGACGCCCATGGCTACACCTTC.

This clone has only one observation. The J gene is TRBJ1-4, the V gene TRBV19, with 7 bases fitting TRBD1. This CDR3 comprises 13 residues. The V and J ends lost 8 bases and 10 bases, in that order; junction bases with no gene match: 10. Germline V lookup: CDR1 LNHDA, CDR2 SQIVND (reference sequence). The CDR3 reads CASGTDREGKLFF. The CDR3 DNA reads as TGTGCCAGTGGGACTGACAGGGAAGGAAAACTGTTTTTT. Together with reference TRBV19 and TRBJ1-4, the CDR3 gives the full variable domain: DGGITQSPKYLFRKEGQNVTLSCEQNLNHDAMYWYRQDPGQGLRLIYYSQIVNDFQKGDIAEGYSVSREKKESFPLTVTSAQKNPTAFYLCASGTDREGKLFFGSGTQLSVL.

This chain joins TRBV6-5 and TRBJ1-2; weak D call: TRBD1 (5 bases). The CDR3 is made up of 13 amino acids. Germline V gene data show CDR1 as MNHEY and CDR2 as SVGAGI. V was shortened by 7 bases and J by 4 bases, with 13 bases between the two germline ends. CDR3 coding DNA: TGTGCCAGCAACCGGGACGGGAGCTATGGCTACACCTTC. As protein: CASNRDGSYGYTF.

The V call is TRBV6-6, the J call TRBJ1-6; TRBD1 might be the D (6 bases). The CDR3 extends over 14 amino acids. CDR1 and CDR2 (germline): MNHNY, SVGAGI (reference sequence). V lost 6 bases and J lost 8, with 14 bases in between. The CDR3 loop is CASRRTEGYSPLHF. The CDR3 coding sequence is TGTGCCAGCAGGAGGACAGAGGGATATTCACCCCTCCACTTT.

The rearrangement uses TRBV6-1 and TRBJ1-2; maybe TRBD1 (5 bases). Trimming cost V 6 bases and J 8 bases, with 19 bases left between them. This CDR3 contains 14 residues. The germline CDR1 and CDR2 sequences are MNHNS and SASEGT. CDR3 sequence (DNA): TGTGCCAGCAGCCCGGCGACTTGGGGGGTAGGCTACACCTTC. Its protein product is CASSPATWGVGYTF.

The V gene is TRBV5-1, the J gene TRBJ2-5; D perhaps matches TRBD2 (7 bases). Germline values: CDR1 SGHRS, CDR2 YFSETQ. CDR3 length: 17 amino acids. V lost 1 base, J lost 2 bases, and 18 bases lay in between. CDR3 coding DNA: TGCGCCAGCAGCTTGTTGTCGGGGGGCCACATTCAAGAGACCCAGTACTTC. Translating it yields CASSLLSGGHIQETQYF.